Listed here are 31 T cell receptor beta chains from one sample, sequenced in a study of T cells in women clearing cervical HPV infection. Sequenced by immunoSEQ multiplex PCR; TCRdb stores in-frame clones only, minus some. The table lists 20,000 to 25,000 clones. The specimen was blood buffy coat. Receptors were obtained from a woman aged 18 to 75 with a cervical HPV16 infection that either progressed to CIN3+ or cleared (not recorded which).

Concerning this clone: Sequencing ends 3 residues short of the CDR3 end; the germline J gene provides the rest. The chain has TRBV2 and TRBJ1-5; 8 bases fit TRBD1. This CDR3 is 14 amino acids long. Germline CDR1 and CDR2: SNHLY and FYNNEI. Germline trimming cut 6 bases from V and 1 base from J; bases unmatched to any gene: 2. The CDR3 here is CASRGQGSNQPQHF. CDR3 bases read: TGTGCCAGCAGAGGACAGGGAAGCAATCAGCCC.

Turning to this clone: Coverage ceases 3 residues before the CDR3 finishes, and the germline J gene fills in the end. The J gene is TRBJ2-5, the V gene TRBV5-8; TRBD1 matches 8 bases. Looked up from germline, CDR1 is SGHTS and CDR2 is YDEGEE. With 7 bases clipped from V and 5 bases from J, the junction kept 13 bases outside the gene matches. The CDR3 sequence is 15 residues long. Incomplete CDR3 DNA: TGTGCCAGCGGAACCACAGGGGGTCCTGCGGAGACC. Its protein is CASGTTGGPAET. The full CDR3 sequence reads CASGTTGGPAETQYF.

In the case of this clone: The read ends 3 residues early relative to the CDR3; the germline J gene fills the gap. J is TRBJ2-7 and V is TRBV11-2, with TRBD2 matching 9 bases. The CDR3 covers 15 residues. Germline CDR1 reads SGHAT; CDR2 reads FQNNGV. The V segment lost 3 bases and the J segment 2 bases; nucleotides outside the gene matches: 5. The CDR3 DNA, read in part, is TGTGCCAGCAGCTTCGCTAGCGGGGCGACCTACGAG. It is translated as CASSFASGATYE. The CDR3 as a whole reads CASSFASGATYEQYF.

Remarks on this clone: The CDR3 is cut off 3 residues early in the read; its end comes from the germline J gene. The chain has TRBV2 and TRBJ2-7, with 7 nucleotides matching TRBD1. The germline CDR1 and CDR2 sequences are SNHLY and FYNNEI. V lost 6 bases and J lost 2; bases outside the gene matches: 4. This CDR3 comprises 13 residues. The CDR3 DNA, read in part, is TGTGCCAGCAGACAGGGGTCCACCTACGAG. Protein: CASRQGSTYE. The full CDR3 protein reads CASRQGSTYEQYF.

Details on this clone: From the germline J gene comes the end of the CDR3, since the read stops 3 residues before it. The rearrangement joins TRBV6-1 to TRBJ1-2, with D possibly being TRBD1 (5 bases). The V end was cut by 4 bases, the J end by 2 bases, with 11 bases between. The CDR3 runs to 14 residues. CDR1 and CDR2 from the germline V gene are MNHNS and SASEGT. CDR3 DNA (partial): TGTGCCAGCAGTGTAGACAGAGGAAACTATGGC. It is translated as CASSVDRGNYG. From start to end, the CDR3 is CASSVDRGNYGYTF.

Concerning this clone: The sequenced fragment ends 3 residues before the CDR3 boundary, so the rest is inferred from the germline J gene. The rearrangement joins TRBV7-3 to TRBJ2-5; 15 bases match TRBD2. Germline V gene data show CDR1 as SGHTA and CDR2 as FQGTGA. Unmatched junction bases numbered 9, after V lost 2 bases and J lost 5 bases. The CDR3 sequence is 18 residues long. The part of the CDR3 DNA that was read is TGTGCCAGCAGCTTATGGGGACTAGCGGGGGGACAGAGCGAGACC. Protein sequence: CASSLWGLAGGQSET. The CDR3 in full is CASSLWGLAGGQSETQYF.

Note on this clone: The missing CDR3 end, 3 residues past where the read stops, is filled in from the germline J gene. This rearrangement joins TRBV7-9 to TRBJ2-7; TRBD1 matches at 7 bases. This CDR3 comprises 14 residues. The ends lost 5 bases at V and 2 bases at J; junction bases unmatched: 6. Germline CDR1 is SEHNR and CDR2 is FQNEAQ (reference sequence). CDR3 amino acids: CASSTDRVPYEQYF. CDR3 DNA, as far as it was read: TGTGCCAGCAGCACCGACAGGGTCCCCTACGAG.

The sequenced CDR3 bases are TGTGCCAGCAGCTTAACTTCACGAGTTGAG. It yields the protein CASSLTSRVE. The entire CDR3 protein is CASSLTSRVEQFF. This chain connects TRBV7-6 to TRBJ2-1; no firm D call. The read ends 3 residues shy of where the CDR3 ends; the end is completed using the germline J gene. V was cut by 2 bases and J by 9 bases, with 11 bases left in between. The CDR3 covers 13 residues. Germline values: CDR1 SGHVS, CDR2 FNYEAQ. Combining the CDR3 with reference TRBV7-6 and TRBJ2-1 gives the whole variable domain GAGVSQSPRYKVTKRGQDVALRCDPISGHVSLYWYRQALGQGPEFLTYFNYEAQQDKSGLPNDRFSAERPEGSISTLTIQRTEQRDSAMYRCASSLTSRVEQFFGPGTRLTVL.

About this clone itself: The read falls 3 residues short of the CDR3 end, and the missing part is taken from the germline J gene. This chain links TRBV30 with TRBJ2-1; TRBD2 matches at 8 bases. The CDR3 spans 15 residues. With 0 bases clipped from V and 3 bases from J, the junction kept 4 bases outside the gene matches. Germline V gives CDR1 GTSNPN, CDR2 SVGIG (reference sequence). The CDR3 sequence is CAWSVSGGSYNEQFF. The CDR3 bases that were read are TGTGCCTGGAGTGTATCGGGGGGGAGCTACAATGAG.

Concerning this clone itself: The read ends 3 residues shy of where the CDR3 ends; the end is completed using the germline J gene. V and J are TRBV18 and TRBJ2-3, with 7 bases lining up with TRBD2. The ends lost 4 bases at V and 2 bases at J; junction bases unmatched: 12. This CDR3 spans 17 amino acids. Germline assignment: CDR1 KGHSH and CDR2 LQKENI. The sequenced part of the CDR3 DNA is TGTGCCAGCTCACTTCTTGTGACTAGCCCCCCCACAGATACG. Translated: CASSLLVTSPPTDT. The entire CDR3 protein is CASSLLVTSPPTDTQYF.

Concerning this clone itself: The CDR3 end is not reached by the read, which stops 3 residues before it; the germline J gene fills it in. The chain is built from TRBV9 and TRBJ2-1; 11 bases line up with TRBD2. The length of the CDR3 is 15 residues. J lost 4 bases, V lost 4 bases, and 4 bases had no gene match. The germline V gene has CDR1 SGDLS and CDR2 YYNGEE. Partial CDR3 DNA: TGTGCCAGCAGCCCCCGACTAGCGGGGTACAATGAG. It codes for CASSPRLAGYNE. The complete CDR3 reads CASSPRLAGYNEQFF.

As for this clone: The read comes to an end 3 residues before the CDR3 does, leaving the germline J gene to fill in the end. The chain carries TRBV11-3 and TRBJ2-3; D uncertain. Germline V gene lookup returns CDR1 SGHNT and CDR2 YENEEA. Trimming stripped 5 bases from V and 3 bases from J, with 12 bases between. The CDR3 consists of 14 residues. Incomplete CDR3 DNA: TGTGCCAGCAGCCCTCCTCCCCTGACAGATACG. It translates to CASSPPPLTDT. The entire CDR3 is CASSPPPLTDTQYF.

The CDR3 loop is CASSSGFNTEAFF. Incomplete CDR3 DNA: TGTGCCAGTAGTTCAGGGTTTAACACTGAA. V is TRBV19 and J is TRBJ1-1; weak D call: TRBD1 (5 bases). The read comes to an end 3 residues before the CDR3 does, leaving the germline J gene to fill in the end. CDR1 is LNHDA, CDR2 SQIVND, per germline (reference sequence). The germline V and J ends were trimmed by 5 bases and 2 bases, with 9 bases remaining between them. The CDR3 is 13 residues long. The whole variable domain, remainder taken from reference TRBV19 and TRBJ1-1, is DGGITQSPKYLFRKEGQNVTLSCEQNLNHDAMYWYRQDPGQGLRLIYYSQIVNDFQKGDIAEGYSVSREKKESFPLTVTSAQKNPTAFYLCASSSGFNTEAFFGQGTRLTVV.

By frequency, this clone is medium-sized (0.01 to 0.1%). From the germline J gene comes the end of the CDR3, since the read stops 3 residues before it. V and J are TRBV18 and TRBJ2-3, with a weak D call TRBD2 (5 bases). The CDR3 length is 16 residues. Germline lookup yields CDR1 KGHSH and CDR2 LQKENI. V lost 0 bases and J 1 base, leaving 11 bases between the germline ends. The CDR3 sequence: CASSPPDGVRTDTQYF. The sequenced part of the CDR3 DNA is TGTGCCAGCTCACCACCTGACGGGGTACGCACAGATACG.

To note about this clone: The read terminates 3 residues ahead of where the CDR3 ends, so the germline J gene completes it. This chain links TRBV11-3 with TRBJ2-1, with D unresolved. Germline values: CDR1 SGHNT, CDR2 YENEEA. V was shortened by 5 bases and J by 2 bases, with 13 bases between the two germline ends. CDR3 length equals 15 residues. CDR3: CASSPQSVTYNEQFF. CDR3 bases read: TGTGCCAGCAGCCCCCAGAGTGTAACCTACAATGAG.

Concerning this clone itself: Coverage ceases 3 residues before the CDR3 finishes, and the germline J gene fills in the end. The rearrangement joins TRBV5-1 to TRBJ2-7; D is perhaps TRBD1 (5 bases). This CDR3 region has 14 residues. Deletions cut 2 bases from V and 0 bases from J, with 9 bases between. Looked up from germline, CDR1 is SGHRS and CDR2 is YFSETQ. The chain's CDR3 is CASSLGEISYEQYF. CDR3 DNA, as far as it was read: TGCGCCAGCAGCTTAGGGGAAATCTCCTACGAG.

A remark on this clone: The CDR3 is cut off 3 residues early in the read; its end comes from the germline J gene. V is TRBV29-1 and J is TRBJ2-3; tentatively, D is TRBD1 (6 bases). Trimming shortened V by 4 bases and J by 1 base, and 9 bases separated the two germline ends. The CDR3 spans 13 residues. The germline V gene encodes CDR1 SQVTM and CDR2 ANQGSEA. The sequenced CDR3 bases are TGCAGCGTTGGGTCAGGGGGCACAGATACG. This sequence encodes CSVGSGGTDT. The CDR3, in full, reads CSVGSGGTDTQYF.

As concerns this clone: The DNA ends 3 residues before the CDR3 does, and the rest of the CDR3 is filled in from the germline J gene. The V gene is TRBV2, the J gene TRBJ2-2; the D is unclear. This CDR3 spans 14 amino acids. With 7 bases removed from V and 1 base from J, the gap between germline ends came to 10 bases. The germline CDR1 and CDR2 sequences are SNHLY and FYNNEI. CDR3 loop: CASTPSENTGELFF. The covered CDR3 bases are TGTGCCAGCACCCCAAGCGAGAACACCGGGGAG.

Concerning this clone itself: The read ends 3 residues early relative to the CDR3; the germline J gene fills the gap. The rearrangement uses TRBV19 and TRBJ2-1, with a possible D match to TRBD2 (6 bases). The CDR3 runs 14 residues. V was pared by 7 bases and J by 8 bases, with 18 bases between. Germline CDR1 is LNHDA and CDR2 is SQIVND (reference sequence). CDR3 DNA, as far as it was read: TGTGCCAGTACCCCGCGGGGTGGGCGGGATGAG. Encoded protein: CASTPRGGRDE. The whole CDR3 protein is CASTPRGGRDEQFF.

Notes on this clone: The observed sequence ends 3 residues before the CDR3 terminus, with the missing tail filled in from the germline J gene. This chain joins TRBV6-1 and TRBJ1-2, with D possibly being TRBD1 (6 bases). Germline V gives CDR1 MNHNS, CDR2 SASEGT. This CDR3 is built from 13 residues. Trimming removed 3 bases from V and 5 bases from J, with 10 bases in between. Partial CDR3 DNA: TGTGCCAGCAGTGAGACAGGAGATTATGGC. Translation gives CASSETGDYG. The whole CDR3 protein is CASSETGDYGYTF.

A word on this clone: Read coverage stops 3 residues before the CDR3 terminus; the germline J gene supplies the remainder. This chain joins TRBV9 and TRBJ2-3; D remains ambiguous. Germline V gene data show CDR1 as SGDLS and CDR2 as YYNGEE. Trimming removed 3 bases at V and 0 bases at J, with 5 bases between. CDR3 size: 13 residues. The CDR3 loop reads CASSASSTDTQYF. CDR3 DNA (partial): TGTGCCAGCAGCGCCTCTAGCACAGATACG.

The CDR3 protein is CAISEDRYNEQFF. The CDR3 DNA, read in part, is TGTGCCATCAGTGAGGACAGGTACAATGAG. The chain recombines TRBV10-3 with TRBJ2-1; possibly TRBD1 for D (6 bases). The observed sequence ends 3 residues before the CDR3 terminus, with the missing tail filled in from the germline J gene. With 2 bases removed from V and 4 bases from J, the gap between germline ends came to 6 bases. CDR1 ENHRY and CDR2 SYGVKD come from the germline V gene. The CDR3 spans 13 residues.

The CDR3 here is CASSIAGFGYTF. The covered CDR3 bases are TGTGCCAGTAGTATAGCCGGGTTTGGC. The chain has TRBV19 and TRBJ1-2; D gene unclear. The read is 3 residues too short to cover the CDR3 end, so that end is filled in from the germline J gene. The CDR3 contains 12 residues. The V gene's germline CDR1 is LNHDA and CDR2 SQIVND (reference sequence). Between the trimmed V and J ends, which lost 1 base and 7 bases, there was a span of 7 bases.

With regard to this clone: With the read ending 3 residues before the CDR3 end, the germline J gene is used to fill in that end. The genes are TRBV20-1 and TRBJ1-4; 8 nucleotides agree with TRBD1. The ends lost 6 bases at V and 5 bases at J; junction bases unmatched: 17. Germline V gives CDR1 DFQATT, CDR2 SNEGSKA (reference sequence). CDR3 length: 17 amino acids. Partial CDR3 DNA: TGCAGTGCCCCGGAGGAAAAGTGGGGACAGGAAAATGAAAAA. Translating gives CSAPEEKWGQENEK. The whole CDR3 reads CSAPEEKWGQENEKLFF.

Comments on this clone: The read halts 3 residues ahead of the CDR3 end, with the missing end drawn from the germline J gene. The chain uses TRBV10-3 and TRBJ1-2; D might be TRBD1 (5 bases). Germline assignment: CDR1 ENHRY and CDR2 SYGVKD. There are 14 residues in the CDR3. Between the trimmed V and J ends, which lost 6 bases and 1 base, there was a span of 12 bases. The sequenced part of the CDR3 DNA is TGTGCCATCAGGGACAACACCCTTAACTATGGC. Translation: CAIRDNTLNYG. The whole CDR3 sequence is CAIRDNTLNYGYTF.

Concerning this clone: The read falls 3 residues short of the CDR3 end, and the missing part is taken from the germline J gene. The chain joins TRBV9 to TRBJ2-5; weak D call: TRBD2 (6 bases). V gave up 0 bases and J gave up 4 bases, with 13 bases separating them. CDR1 SGDLS and CDR2 YYNGEE come from the germline V gene. There are 15 residues in the CDR3. CDR3 bases read: TGTGCCAGCAGCGTAGACGTAGCGGATGGAGAGACC. Amino acid sequence: CASSVDVADGET. The complete CDR3 sequence is CASSVDVADGETQYF.

Worth noting for this clone: Read sequence stops 3 residues before the CDR3 end, and the germline J gene provides the missing end. The rearrangement uses TRBV6-1 and TRBJ1-2; the match to TRBD1 covers 7 bases. Trimming removed 4 bases from V and 6 bases from J; junction bases left unmatched: 8. Per germline, CDR1 MNHNS and CDR2 SASEGT. The CDR3 extends over 14 amino acids. CDR3 loop: CASSGWTGGDGYTF. CDR3 bases read: TGTGCCAGCAGTGGATGGACAGGAGGGGATGGC.

In the case of this clone: The read is 3 residues too short to cover the CDR3 end, so that end is filled in from the germline J gene. The chain links TRBV10-3 to TRBJ2-1, with 7 bases matching TRBD2. Looked up from germline, CDR1 is ENHRY and CDR2 is SYGVKD. V lost 2 bases to trimming and J lost 8 bases; unmatched junction nucleotides: 21. This CDR3 has 19 amino acids. This CDR3 is CAISEGLGLGAGNGDEQFF. The DNA read from the CDR3 is TGTGCCATCAGTGAGGGTCTAGGGCTCGGAGCGGGGAATGGGGATGAG.

Concerning this clone: Read data end 3 residues before the CDR3 end; the end is taken from the germline J gene. The chain combines TRBV10-1 with TRBJ1-1; maybe TRBD1 (6 bases). The CDR3 has 14 amino acids. Germline V gene lookup returns CDR1 WNHNN and CDR2 SYGVQD (reference sequence). The V and J ends lost 5 bases and 4 bases respectively, with 14 bases between them. Here the CDR3 reads CASSKDEGVTEAFF. The DNA read from the CDR3 is TGCGCCAGCAGTAAAGACGAGGGGGTCACTGAA.

Points on this clone: The read gets to within 3 residues of the CDR3 end, and the germline J gene fills in the rest. The chain combines TRBV5-1 with TRBJ1-3, with 7 bases matching TRBD1. This CDR3 has 15 residues. Looked up from germline, CDR1 is SGHRS and CDR2 is YFSETQ. The V and J ends lost 4 bases and 2 bases, in that order; junction bases with no gene match: 6. CDR3 in amino acids: CASSRGQPAGNTIYF. The part of the CDR3 DNA that was read is TGCGCCAGCAGCCGGGGACAGCCGGCTGGAAACACC.

As concerns this clone: The CDR3 extends 3 residues past the end of the read, so its final part is completed from the germline J gene. The genes are TRBV20-1 and TRBJ1-2; 9 bases align to TRBD1. Germline V gene sequence: CDR1 DFQATT, CDR2 SNEGSKA (reference sequence). This CDR3 has 15 amino acids. V lost 0 bases and J lost 5; bases outside the gene matches: 7. The CDR3 here is CSAREYRGQGYGYTF. The sequenced CDR3 bases are TGCAGTGCTAGAGAGTACAGGGGGCAGGGGTATGGC.